Here is one T cell receptor beta chain with its context. The target antigen is unknown. The CDR3 totals 14 residues. The germline V gene encodes CDR1 SGHAT and CDR2 FQNNGV. Unique-molecular-identifier-tagged TCR beta cDNA libraries were used. Once about 0.95 to 10 million T cells were used, some 500,000 cDNA molecules resulted. TCRdb ran MiXCR on the PCR reads and lists one entry per CDR3 protein. The data hold about 540,000 distinct CDR3 sequences, with around 36% observed a single time. The sample is drawn from a study of post-analysis software for immune sequencing data. The overall study: The courses of disease that were included comprised relapsing-remitting, secondary progressive and progressive-relapsing multiple sclerosis.

General study results and limits: There were about 5 TRBV segments more frequent in patients than controls, and TRBV5-6, TRBV5-1 and TRBV20-1 were among them. Multiple sclerosis was associated with a significant reduction in normalized Chao1 diversity relative to controls. By F measure, strong co-clustering occurred among samples prepared in the same batch.

The sample comprised blood. The gene calls are TRBV11-2 and TRBJ2-7, with a weak D call TRBD1 (5 bases). The last part of the DNA fits TRBJ2-5 better; the J call may be wrong. This receptor was taken from a girl under 18 with multiple sclerosis. The CDR3 here is CASSFGRVVETQYF. In nucleotides, the CDR3 is TGTGCCAGCAGCTTTGGCAGGGTAGTAGAGACCCAGTACTTC.